Following are 23 T cell receptor beta chains from one sample sequenced in a study of blood T cell repertoires in COVID-19. Method: immunoSEQ multiplex PCR; TCRdb's copy keeps in-frame clones and lacks some. The top ten hold 1.5% to 2% of the sample, which has about 250,000 clones, 86% seen once. Sequencing was done on a sample of PBMCs or T cells enriched from blood (not recorded which). The source is a man aged 35-49 years who had recovered from COVID-19.

The chain uses TRBV15 and TRBJ2-3, with D uncertain. The CDR3 contains 15 residues. Trimming removed 1 base from V and 0 bases from J, with 8 bases in between. Per the germline V gene, CDR1 is LNHNV and CDR2 is YYDKDF (reference sequence). The CDR3 DNA follows: TGTGCCACCAGCAGAGTTTTGGCTAGCACAGATACGCAGTATTTT. The encoded protein is CATSRVLASTDTQYF.

This clone is a singleton in its sample. The rearrangement joins TRBV6-5 to TRBJ1-6, with 7 bases aligning to TRBD1. V lost 7 bases, J lost 7 bases, and 7 bases stayed unmatched. This CDR3 is built from 14 residues. Germline-derived CDR1 and CDR2 are MNHEY and SVGAGI. Here the CDR3 DNA reads TGTGCCAGCACGTTTAGGGGGCTAAATTCACCCCTCCACTTT. Its translation: CASTFRGLNSPLHF.

The V and J genes are TRBV9 and TRBJ1-1; TRBD1 might be the D (5 bases). Germline CDR1 SGDLS, CDR2 YYNGEE. The CDR3 is 13 residues long. With 2 bases removed from V and 3 bases from J, the gap between germline ends came to 8 bases. The CDR3 loop is CASSVRGDTEAFF. CDR3 nucleotides: TGTGCCAGCAGCGTTCGGGGGGACACTGAAGCTTTCTTT.

The gene calls are TRBV9 and TRBJ2-1; TRBD2 might be the D (6 bases). Germline assignment: CDR1 SGDLS and CDR2 YYNGEE. V lost 0 bases and J 3 bases, leaving 13 bases between the germline ends. The CDR3 sequence is 16 residues long. CDR3 DNA: TGTGCCAGCAGCGTAGTATTTAGCGGAGGCTACAATGAGCAGTTCTTC. Translating it yields CASSVVFSGGYNEQFF.

The rearrangement uses TRBV7-2 and TRBJ1-5; 9 nucleotides line up with TRBD1. This CDR3 region has 16 residues. Germline assignment: CDR1 SGHTA and CDR2 FQGNSA. The V segment lost 4 bases and the J segment 4 bases; nucleotides outside the gene matches: 8. The CDR3 loop reads CASSSWGTGSNQPQHF. The CDR3, as DNA: TGTGCCAGCAGCTCATGGGGGACAGGGTCTAATCAGCCCCAGCATTTT.

A single count supports this clone. V and J are TRBV28 and TRBJ1-1, with a tentative D call TRBD1 (5 bases). V shed 4 bases and J shed 5 bases, with 17 bases lying between them. Germline-derived CDR1 and CDR2 are MDHEN and SYDVKM. This CDR3 has 15 residues. CDR3 DNA sequence: TGTGCCAGCAGTTCAGTGTCCAGGGCGGGGACTGAAGCTTTCTTT. This codes for CASSSVSRAGTEAFF.

This chain uses TRBV7-3 with TRBJ1-2; perhaps TRBD1 as D (6 bases). The CDR3 loop spans 15 amino acids. The germline CDR1 and CDR2 sequences are SGHTA and FQGTGA. V was shortened by 4 bases and J by 3 bases, with 15 bases between the two germline ends. CDR3 region: CASSSTSSGDYGYTF. Here the CDR3 DNA reads TGTGCCAGCAGCTCAACCTCGTCAGGGGACTATGGCTACACCTTC.

The chain combines TRBV19 with TRBJ2-1, with TRBD2 identical over 13 bases. V shed 6 bases and J 4 bases; nucleotides not matched to a gene: 3. This CDR3 is built from 15 residues. In germline, CDR1 is LNHDA, CDR2 SQIVND (reference sequence). The CDR3 coding sequence is TGTGCCAGTAGGTCGGGACTAGCGGGGTACAATGAGCAGTTCTTC. Amino acid sequence: CASRSGLAGYNEQFF.

This clone appeared a single time. The chain has TRBV7-2 and TRBJ2-7, with 10 bases fitting TRBD2. CDR1 and CDR2 (germline): SGHTA, FQGNSA. After removal of 3 bases from V and 6 bases from J, the junction contained 5 bases not matched to a gene. The CDR3 covers 14 residues. The CDR3 spells CASSLAERGGEQYF. The DNA of the CDR3 is TGTGCCAGCAGCTTGGCTGAGCGGGGGGGCGAGCAGTACTTC. Using reference TRBV7-2 and TRBJ2-7 for the parts outside the CDR3, the full variable domain is GAGVSQSPSNKVTEKGKDVELRCDPISGHTALYWYRQSLGQGLEFLIYFQGNSAPDKSGLPSDRFSAERTGGSVSTLTIQRTQQEDSAVYLCASSLAERGGEQYFGPGTRLTVT.

The chain combines TRBV27 with TRBJ2-7; 8 bases align to TRBD2. Trimming cost V 4 bases and J 3 bases; bases outside gene matches: 8. This CDR3 comprises 15 residues. From germline, CDR1 is MNHEY and CDR2 SMNVEV (reference sequence). CDR3 in DNA: TGTGCCAGCAGTTCACCGATAGCGGGGAACTACGAGCAGTACTTC. It encodes CASSSPIAGNYEQYF.

The chain recombines TRBV6-1 with TRBJ1-5; 7 bases agree with TRBD1. This CDR3 is 18 amino acids long. Germline values: CDR1 MNHNS, CDR2 SASEGT. The junction had 11 bases not matched to a gene; V was cut back by 3 bases and J by 0 bases. CDR3 region: CASSEIWARGYSNQPQHF. In DNA form, the CDR3 reads TGTGCCAGCAGTGAGATTTGGGCCAGGGGGTATAGCAATCAGCCCCAGCATTTT.

There are a few counts of this clone. This sequence joins TRBV6-4 and TRBJ2-3; 10 nucleotides agree with TRBD2. This CDR3 is 15 amino acids long. CDR1 and CDR2 (germline): MRHNA, SNTAGT. V was pared by 6 bases and J by 4 bases, with 7 bases of the junction left unmatched. This CDR3 reads CASSGLAEAADTQYF. CDR3 DNA: TGTGCCAGCAGCGGACTAGCGGAGGCGGCAGATACGCAGTATTTT.

V gene TRBV3-1 (or the pseudogene TRBV3-2) combines with J gene TRBJ2-7; 15 nucleotides agree with TRBD2. The CDR3 runs 19 residues. Unmatched junction bases numbered 11, after V lost 2 bases and J lost 3 bases. Germline assignment: CDR1 LGHDT and CDR2 YNNKEL (reference sequence). The CDR3 DNA reads TGTGCCAGCAGCCAACGATGGGGGACTAGCGGGAGGAGGGGCTACGAGCAGTACTTC. Protein sequence: CASSQRWGTSGRRGYEQYF.

DNA of the CDR3: TGTGCCAGCAGTTACGTCGGGGAGTCGAATGGCTACACCTTC. Its protein product is CASSYVGESNGYTF. The chain recombines TRBV6-6 with TRBJ1-2; D is ambiguous. The CDR3 runs 14 residues. The germline V and J ends were trimmed by 2 bases and 6 bases, with 13 bases remaining between them. Germline CDR1 is MNHNY and CDR2 is SVGAGI (reference sequence).

This chain joins TRBV6-2 or TRBV6-3 and TRBJ2-4; 8 bases align to TRBD2. V dropped 6 bases and J dropped 3; count of bases not matched to a gene: 10. This CDR3 spans 16 amino acids. Germline V gene data show CDR1 as MNHEY and CDR2 as SVGEGT. In nucleotides, the CDR3 is TGTGCCAGCAGGCCTACCTCCGGGAGGGACAAAAACATTCAGTACTTC. Protein product: CASRPTSGRDKNIQYF.

The CDR3 here is CASSPTGGEEQYF. DNA of the CDR3: TGTGCCAGCTCACCTACGGGGGGGGAAGAGCAGTACTTC. The gene calls are TRBV18 and TRBJ2-7, with 8 bases lining up with TRBD2. The V segment lost 3 bases and the J segment 7 bases; nucleotides outside the gene matches: 5. This CDR3 contains 13 residues. Germline CDR1 is KGHSH and CDR2 is LQKENI.

The chain is built from TRBV4-1 and TRBJ1-5; 7 bases are a match to TRBD1. CDR3 length: 17 residues. From germline, CDR1 is MGHRA and CDR2 YSYEKL. Germline trimming cut 3 bases from V and 4 bases from J; bases unmatched to any gene: 12. The CDR3 region has the DNA TGCGCCAGCAGCCATGCCCCGGGACAGATCCTGAATCAGCCCCAGCATTTT. Its protein is CASSHAPGQILNQPQHF.

This clone was observed a few times. Different DNA sequences within this sample yield the same CDR3. This rearrangement joins TRBV15 to TRBJ2-5, with 13 bases lining up with TRBD2. CDR1 LNHNV and CDR2 YYDKDF come from the germline V gene (reference sequence). Trimming cost V 1 base and J 4 bases; bases outside gene matches: 0. This CDR3 has 15 amino acids. The CDR3 spells CATSRGLAGGETQYF. CDR3 in DNA: TGTGCCACCAGCAGAGGACTAGCGGGGGGAGAGACCCAGTACTTC.

The gene calls are TRBV28 and TRBJ1-2; D remains ambiguous. With 3 bases removed from V and 0 bases from J, the gap between germline ends came to 23 bases. Per germline, CDR1 MDHEN and CDR2 SYDVKM. This CDR3 has 19 residues. CDR3 amino acids: CASSLNWPDWQAANYGYTF. Here the CDR3 DNA reads TGTGCCAGCAGTTTGAACTGGCCCGATTGGCAGGCCGCTAACTATGGCTACACCTTC.

The chain employs TRBV29-1 and TRBJ2-5; TRBD2 agrees at 9 bases. V shed 0 bases and J 1 base; nucleotides not matched to a gene: 3. There are 15 residues in the CDR3. Germline lookup yields CDR1 SQVTM and CDR2 ANQGSEA. The CDR3 sequence is CSVEDWREGQETQYF. The DNA of the CDR3 is TGCAGCGTTGAAGATTGGCGGGAGGGCCAAGAGACCCAGTACTTC.

The J gene is TRBJ2-7, the V gene TRBV6-4; D is unclear. The germline CDR1 and CDR2 sequences are MRHNA and SNTAGT. The CDR3 runs to 12 residues. Trimming took off 8 bases at V and 2 bases at J, with 10 bases between the two ends. The CDR3 DNA reads TGTGCCAGCGTTGAGGTCCCCTACGAGCAGTACTTC. Its translation is CASVEVPYEQYF.

This clone was detected only once. The chain employs TRBV6-6 and TRBJ1-3; D is unresolved. The germline CDR1 and CDR2 sequences are MNHNY and SVGAGI (reference sequence). The germline V and J ends were trimmed by 0 bases and 0 bases, with 9 bases remaining between them. This CDR3 has 16 residues. The DNA for the CDR3 is TGTGCCAGCAGTTACTCGGCCGGGAGCTCTGGAAACACCATATATTTT. Protein: CASSYSAGSSGNTIYF.

This clone came up once. This sequence joins TRBV11-3 and TRBJ2-7; D is perhaps TRBD2 (5 bases). The CDR3 loop spans 14 amino acids. Trimming cost V 5 bases and J 0 bases, with 11 bases left between them. Germline CDR1 SGHNT, CDR2 YENEEA. In DNA form, the CDR3 reads TGTGCCAGCAGCCCCCCCGGGAACTCCTACGAGCAGTACTTC. As protein: CASSPPGNSYEQYF.